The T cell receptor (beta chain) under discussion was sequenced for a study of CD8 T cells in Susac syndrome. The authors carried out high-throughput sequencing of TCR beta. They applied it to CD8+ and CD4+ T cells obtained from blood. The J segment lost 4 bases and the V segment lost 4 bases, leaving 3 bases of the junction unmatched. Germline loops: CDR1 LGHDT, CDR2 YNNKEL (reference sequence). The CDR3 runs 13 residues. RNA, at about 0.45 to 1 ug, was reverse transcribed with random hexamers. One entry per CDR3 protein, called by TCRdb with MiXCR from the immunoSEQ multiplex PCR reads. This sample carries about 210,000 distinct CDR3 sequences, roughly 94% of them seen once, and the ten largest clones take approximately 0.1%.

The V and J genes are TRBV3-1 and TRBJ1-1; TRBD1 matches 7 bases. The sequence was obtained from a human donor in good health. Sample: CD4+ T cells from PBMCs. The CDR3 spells CASSPTGSTEAFF. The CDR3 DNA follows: TGTGCCAGCAGCCCGACAGGGAGCACTGAAGCTTTCTTT.